This T cell receptor beta chain stems from a study of blood T cells in healthy people across ages (dated by TCRdb to about 2015). In the study overall: In model experiments, template switching captured roughly one uniquely barcoded TCR beta cDNA molecule for every two T cells. The study measured age-related changes in TCR beta repertoire diversity using deep sequencing normalized with unique cDNA molecular identifiers. The donors were split into four age groups: young (average 16 years), middle-aged (about 40), aged (more than 60) and long-lived (roughly 86). The study analyzed two additional independent replicas of 1 million unique cDNA reads from the same blood draw for two donors, one aged 18 to 30 and one aged 80 or older.

Worth noting for this clonotype: What this receptor recognizes is not known. At one of its ends the junction is not consistent with the germline gene, which may arise from a read error.

Library prep was done by 5' RACE. The instrument given in TCRdb is Illumina HiSeq 2500. A second PCR of about 7 to 12 cycles was run with a J-beta primer mix and a sample-barcoded 5' primer. A unique molecular identifier was introduced onto each TCR beta cDNA molecule by a template-switch 5' adaptor carrying 12 random nucleotides. Each sample yielded at least 2.5 million CDR3-containing paired-end reads. All of the RNA was converted into first-strand cDNA using the Mint cDNA synthesis kit, with a TRBC-specific oligonucleotide serving as the primer. All cDNA was treated with uracil-DNA glycosylase and then went through a first 18-cycle PCR with the universal primers M1SS and BC2_uni_R. In the source study's methods: Each sample was normalized by randomly selecting 1 million high-quality reads, each carrying a distinct molecular identifier. Reads with shared molecular identifiers were discarded instead of being binned into consensus sequences. MiTCR, set to a Q25 quality threshold and the strictest error-elimination algorithm, was used for CDR3 identification, clonotype clustering and error correction. A nonparametric unseen species model with Euler transformation was used to estimate lower-bound total TCR beta diversity. The public reads were run again by TCRdb, first through fastp at Q25 and then through MiXCR, and only productive beta chains were kept. Rows are unified per CDR3 protein, each entry keeping the most common DNA and genes. The V and J calls, along with clone size, are taken from TCRdb and not from the paper's own processing. This sample holds about 540,000 distinct CDR3 sequences; about 25% were observed only once. The ten most abundant clones make up 8.7% of the sample.

Donors were approximately 42 systemically healthy Caucasian individuals from Russia aged roughly 6 to 90 years. Each donor gave 8.5 to 10 milliliters of peripheral blood, collected into EDTA-treated Vacutainer tubes. PBMCs were isolated by Ficoll-Paque density-gradient centrifugation, with at least 7 million obtained per sample. Trizol reagent was used to extract total RNA from PBMCs, with at least 5.5 micrograms per sample. For every donor, flow cytometry on a PBMC aliquot measured the percentage of naive CD45RAhigh/CD27high T cells. Measured from the cysteine to the phenylalanine, the CDR3 is 16 residues long. Only the CDR3 part of the read is kept: 48 bases, read in frame from the first base. CDR1 ENHRY and CDR2 SYGVKD were looked up in the germline V gene. Results the study describes overall, beyond this receptor: As age increased, observed TCR beta diversity per million T cells dropped in a roughly linear way, and a significant reduction was already evident by age around 41. Estimates of total diversity based on one million sequenced T cells were regarded as lower bounds and as underestimates. Compared with the aged group, the long-lived group had more naive CD4+ T cells, fewer expanded clones and increased TCR diversity, a pattern suggesting age selection. Observed TCR beta diversity correlated strongly with the percentage of naive T cells measured by flow cytometry. The CMV infection status of donors was not known, potentially confounding age-related changes in expanded clonotypes. Conclusive comparison of naive and antigen-experienced compartments was prevented by the profiling of bulk unsorted PBMCs.

The same specimen was also included in a second study, on T cells of mothers and their children. The second study also describes: Nine systemically healthy Caucasian individuals served as donors, namely three mothers together with their six children. cDNA synthesis used all of the extracted RNA, with approximately 1.4 ug of RNA in each 15 ul reaction. Sample barcodes and 2-4 random nucleotides were added via the M1S primer in the second PCR. More than 9 million TCR beta CDR3 reads were obtained from each mother, and about 3 million reads were obtained from each child. In both related and unrelated pairs, thymic selection shapes the output of TCR recombination in a similar way, with inherited differences having only a minor effect. Normalized repertoire overlap in related mother-child pairs was always slightly higher than in unrelated mother-child pairs, but the difference was never significant. With a sensitivity of approximately 100 clones per million clonotypes, no persistent microchimeric T cell clones were detected. To look for features that set related mother-child pairs apart from unrelated individuals, the researchers ran deep NGS to compare the TCR beta repertoires of mothers and children. The mean age was roughly 36 +/- 4 years for the mothers and approximately 11 +/- 4 years for the children. After adapter ligation was performed with NEBNext reagents, the libraries were sequenced on an Illumina HiSeq 2000 with 100+100 nt paired-end reads. To avoid cross-contamination, the mother libraries and the child libraries were prepared a month apart and sequenced in separate runs. For each donor, somewhere between roughly 500,000 and 2,100,000 distinct TCR beta clonotypes were identified. Naive TCR beta clonotypes were estimated from low-frequency clonotypes matched to each donor's FACS-determined naive share, without sorting.

The V and J segments used are TRBV10-3 and TRBJ2-1; 11 bases in the junction line up with TRBD2. Sequencing was done on a sample of blood. This TCR was sampled from a boy between 10 and 17 years old in good health. The CDR3 has the sequence CAISGTSGTTYNERFF. Read as DNA, the sequence is TGTGCCATCAGCGGGACTAGCGGCACCACCTACAATGAGCGGTTCTTC.